The 26 T cell receptor beta chains reported below all come from one sample, sequenced in a study of metastatic and nonmetastatic thyroid tumors. TCRdb re-called clones from the PCR reads using MiXCR. The data hold 30,000 to 35,000 clones, with 14% to 15% observed a single time. There were no patients who had received any treatment before thyroid surgery. Sequenced sample: blood. The receptors originated from a male donor with papillary thyroid cancer or a benign thyroid nodule (not recorded which). Some clones in this sample may be carry-over from other donors' samples.

The gene calls are TRBV15 and TRBJ2-3, with 7 bases aligning to TRBD1. V was clipped by 8 bases and J by 4 bases; unmatched bases: 12. The CDR3 runs 15 residues. Germline CDR1 LNHNV, CDR2 YYDKDF (reference sequence). The CDR3 region has the DNA TGTGCCACCCATCCGAGACAGGGTCCCCCAGATACGCAGTATTTT. Translating it yields CATHPRQGPPDTQYF.

The chain is built from TRBV10-3 and TRBJ1-1, with 8 positions matching TRBD1. The trim removed 11 bases at V and 1 base at J, leaving 12 bases unmatched. The germline CDR1 and CDR2 sequences are ENHRY and SYGVKD. This CDR3 spans 15 amino acids. The chain's CDR3 is CAATPGQGENTEAFF. The CDR3 DNA is TGTGCCGCAACGCCTGGACAGGGCGAGAACACTGAAGCTTTCTTT.

Comment on this clone: One base away lies a much larger clone, so this may be a sequencing read error. The conserved closing phenylalanine or tryptophan is absent in this CDR3, likely reflecting a read error. V gene TRBV20-1 combines with J gene TRBJ2-5, with D possibly matching TRBD2 (5 bases). The CDR3 runs 11 residues. Germline V gene sequence: CDR1 DFQATT, CDR2 SNEGSKA (reference sequence). Trimming pared 6 bases from V and 1 base from J, leaving 6 bases between. The CDR3 is CSAAGQETQYL. In DNA, the CDR3 is TGCAGTGCCGCGGGCCAAGAGACCCAGTACCTC.

This clone was observed at least ten times. The chain employs TRBV5-1 and TRBJ2-5, with D perhaps given as TRBD1 or TRBD2 (5 bases each). Trimming shortened V by 7 bases and J by 5 bases, and 15 bases separated the two germline ends. The CDR3 totals 13 residues. The V gene's germline CDR1 is SGHRS and CDR2 YFSETQ. CDR3 amino acids: CASASSGLETQYF. CDR3 nucleotides: TGCGCCAGCGCCTCTTCGGGGCTGGAGACCCAGTACTTC.

In its sample, this clone was seen many times. This CDR3 reads CASSPPGVQETQYF. DNA for the CDR3: TGTGCCAGCTCACCACCGGGGGTTCAAGAGACCCAGTACTTC. V usage is TRBV18 and J usage is TRBJ2-5; D possibly uses TRBD1 or TRBD2 (5 bases each). Germline V lookup: CDR1 KGHSH, CDR2 LQKENI. CDR3 length: 14 residues. With 0 bases removed from V and 2 bases from J, the gap between germline ends came to 7 bases.

In its sample, this clone ranks as large. The chain combines TRBV7-6 with TRBJ1-1; D gene unclear. V lost 1 base, J lost 0 bases, and 6 bases lay in between. Looked up from germline, CDR1 is SGHVS and CDR2 is FNYEAQ. CDR3 length: 14 amino acids. Written as DNA, the CDR3 is TGTGCCAGCAGCTTAGAGGCCGTGAACACTGAAGCTTTCTTT. It specifies CASSLEAVNTEAFF.

This clone has ten or more counts. The chain has TRBV7-8 and TRBJ1-3; D is unclear. The V gene lost 6 bases and the J gene lost 0 bases, with 15 bases spanning the gap. CDR1 SGHVS and CDR2 FQNEAQ come from the germline V gene. This CDR3 has 16 residues. CDR3 DNA: TGTGCCAGCAGGCCTACTGCCGGGATCTCTGGAAACACCATATATTTT. Protein sequence: CASRPTAGISGNTIYF.

This clone was found many times. The rearrangement joins TRBV7-9 to TRBJ1-2, with 7 bases lining up with TRBD1. The CDR3 consists of 14 residues. V shed 4 bases, J shed 2 bases, and the junction held 4 bases outside the gene matches. CDR1 and CDR2 from the germline V gene are SEHNR and FQNEAQ (reference sequence). The CDR3 DNA is TGTGCCAGCAGCTCCACAGGGGACAACTATGGCTACACCTTC. Protein: CASSSTGDNYGYTF.

The table lists this clone with a few counts. The chain is built from TRBV7-8 and TRBJ2-5; 11 bases are shared with TRBD2. The CDR3 has 20 amino acids. Looked up from germline, CDR1 is SGHVS and CDR2 is FQNEAQ. With 4 bases clipped from V and 4 bases from J, the junction kept 20 bases outside the gene matches. The CDR3: CASSWPRTVCLLAGAETQYF. CDR3 coding DNA: TGTGCCAGCAGCTGGCCGCGGACAGTGTGCTTACTAGCGGGAGCAGAGACCCAGTACTTC.

This clone was recorded at least ten times. V usage is TRBV5-5 and J usage is TRBJ2-5; TRBD2 matches at 10 bases. Germline V gives CDR1 SGHKS, CDR2 YYEKEE (reference sequence). The ends lost 6 bases at V and 3 bases at J; junction bases unmatched: 5. This CDR3 has 14 residues. This CDR3 reads CASTFLAGEETQYF. In nucleotides, the CDR3 is TGTGCCAGCACCTTCCTAGCGGGAGAAGAGACCCAGTACTTC.

At least ten counts were recorded for this clone. This could be a read error, since a much larger clone is one nucleotide away. The genes are TRBV6-2 or TRBV6-3 and TRBJ2-7; D is uncertain. This CDR3 is built from 13 residues. Germline V gives CDR1 MNHEY, CDR2 SVGEGT. The CDR3 sequence: CASSYLGSYEQYF. CDR3 nucleotides: TGCGCCAGCAGTTATCTTGGGTCCTACGAGCAGTACTTC.

This clone was seen a few times. This chain uses TRBV6-1 with TRBJ2-7; D call uncertain. This CDR3 comprises 16 residues. Germline CDR1 is MNHNS and CDR2 is SASEGT. V was trimmed by 1 base and J by 3 bases, leaving 16 bases between them. CDR3: CASSEGAASHIYEQYF. In nucleotides, the CDR3 is TGTGCCAGCAGTGAAGGGGCGGCAAGCCATATCTACGAGCAGTACTTC.

This clone was seen many times. This chain joins TRBV7-9 and TRBJ2-7; perhaps D is TRBD1 or TRBD2 (5 bases each). The germline gives CDR1 SEHNR, CDR2 FQNEAQ (reference sequence). CDR3 length: 13 residues. V shed 3 bases and J shed 5 bases, with 11 bases lying between them. CDR3 residues: CASSLGWGNEQYF. In DNA, the CDR3 is TGTGCCAGCAGCTTGGGGTGGGGGAACGAGCAGTACTTC.

This clone appeared many times. The V gene is TRBV7-2, the J gene TRBJ1-5, with D unresolved. CDR1 SGHTA and CDR2 FQGNSA come from the germline V gene. The CDR3 is 13 amino acids. V was trimmed by 5 bases and J by 4 bases, leaving 9 bases between them. CDR3 DNA sequence: TGTGCCAGCAGCACCCAAGGGAATCAGCCCCAGCATTTT. This gives the protein CASSTQGNQPQHF.

This clone was seen more than once but under ten times. A much larger clone is a single base away; this may be a read error. No conserved phenylalanine or tryptophan is present at the end of the CDR3, so a read error is the likely explanation. V gene TRBV6-1 combines with J gene TRBJ2-5; D possibly corresponds to TRBD1 (6 bases). Trimming shortened V by 5 bases and J by 8 bases, and 21 bases separated the two germline ends. CDR3 size: 15 residues. CDR1 and CDR2 (germline): MNHNS, SASEGT. Here the CDR3 reads CASSPPGQGSDTQYS. In DNA form, the CDR3 reads TGTGCCAGCAGTCCTCCGGGACAAGGCAGTGATACCCAGTACTCC.

In this sample, this clone turned up many times. The chain joins TRBV3-1 to TRBJ2-2; TRBD2 agrees at 12 bases. With 5 bases clipped from V and 0 bases from J, the junction kept 4 bases outside the gene matches. The CDR3 consists of 17 residues. Per the germline V gene, CDR1 is LGHDT and CDR2 is YNNKEL (reference sequence). The CDR3: CASSKTSGSSNTGELFF. The CDR3, as DNA: TGTGCCAGCAGCAAGACTAGCGGGAGTTCGAACACCGGGGAGCTGTTTTTT.

This clone appeared many times. The V and J genes are TRBV7-9 and TRBJ2-1, with D possibly TRBD2 on 5 matching bases. V lost 2 bases and J 5 bases, leaving 7 bases between the germline ends. Germline-derived CDR1 and CDR2 are SEHNR and FQNEAQ (reference sequence). The CDR3 covers 13 residues. CDR3 sequence (DNA): TGTGCCAGCAGCTTAAGCGGAGACAATGAGCAGTTCTTC. Translating it yields CASSLSGDNEQFF. Together with reference TRBV7-9 and TRBJ2-1, the CDR3 gives the full variable domain: DTGVSQNPRHKITKRGQNVTFRCDPISEHNRLYWYRQTLGQGPEFLTYFQNEAQLEKSRLLSDRFSAERPKGSFSTLEIQRTEQGDSAMYLCASSLSGDNEQFFGPGTRLTVL.

This chain links TRBV11-1 with TRBJ2-1; D is unclear. V lost 1 base and J lost 8, with 18 bases in between. The CDR3 totals 16 residues. CDR1 is SGHAT and CDR2 is FQDESV in the germline V gene (reference sequence). CDR3 residues: CASSLDPTVGSDEQFF. CDR3 sequence (DNA): TGTGCCAGCAGCTTAGACCCCACAGTGGGTAGTGATGAGCAGTTCTTC.

This clone was seen many times. This rearrangement joins TRBV11-3 to TRBJ2-1, with D perhaps TRBD2 (5 bases). The CDR3 contains 15 residues. V lost 1 base, J lost 4 bases, and 11 bases lay in between. From germline, CDR1 is SGHNT and CDR2 YENEEA. The CDR3 loop is CASSLGRGEYNEQFF. CDR3 nucleotide sequence: TGTGCCAGCAGCTTAGGCCGGGGAGAGTACAATGAGCAGTTCTTC.

This clone was seen only a few times. The chain combines TRBV5-6 with TRBJ2-3; 7 bases line up with TRBD2. The ends lost 2 bases at V and 2 bases at J; junction bases unmatched: 8. Germline V gene lookup returns CDR1 SGHDT and CDR2 YYEEEE. The CDR3 runs to 16 residues. CDR3 protein: CASSFIGLVTTDTQYF. The CDR3, as DNA: TGTGCCAGCAGCTTTATTGGACTAGTTACCACAGATACGCAGTATTTT.

This clone was seen many times. The sample has other DNA sequences that encode this CDR3 too. The V call is TRBV11-2, the J call TRBJ2-2; the match to TRBD1 covers 8 bases. Germline CDR1 reads SGHAT; CDR2 reads FQNNGV. V was clipped by 4 bases and J by 6 bases; unmatched bases: 1. The CDR3 has 13 residues. CDR3 sequence reads: CASSSQGAGELFF. Here the CDR3 DNA reads TGTGCCAGCAGCTCACAGGGGGCCGGGGAGCTGTTTTTT.

This clone was counted ten times or more. The J gene is TRBJ1-1, the V gene TRBV12-3 or TRBV12-4; no definite D call. CDR3 length: 15 residues. Trimming cost V 4 bases and J 6 bases, with 18 bases left between them. CDR3 sequence reads: CASSYLPLGRAEAFF. The DNA of the CDR3 is TGTGCCAGCAGTTACTTGCCCCTCGGGAGAGCTGAAGCTTTCTTT.

Many counts were recorded for this clone. The gene calls are TRBV7-6 and TRBJ2-2, with TRBD2 identical over 12 bases. Germline V gene lookup returns CDR1 SGHVS and CDR2 FNYEAQ. The CDR3 has 18 amino acids. V shed 5 bases and J 3 bases; nucleotides not matched to a gene: 10. In DNA, the CDR3 is TGTGCCAGCAGCCGACATCTAGCGGGAGGGCATGACACCGGGGAGCTGTTTTTT. Translation gives CASSRHLAGGHDTGELFF. Full variable domain (missing parts from reference TRBV7-6 and TRBJ2-2): GAGVSQSPRYKVTKRGQDVALRCDPISGHVSLYWYRQALGQGPEFLTYFNYEAQQDKSGLPNDRFSAERPEGSISTLTIQRTEQRDSAMYRCASSRHLAGGHDTGELFFGEGSRLTVL.

This clone was counted many times. The chain joins TRBV6-1 to TRBJ2-7; D may match TRBD1 or TRBD2 (5 bases each). This CDR3 comprises 15 residues. V lost 5 bases to trimming and J lost 7 bases, with 21 bases between them. Germline V CDR1 and CDR2: MNHNS, SASEGT. In DNA form, the CDR3 reads TGTGCCAGCAGTCGCTGGGACGTATCCCATAGGGAGCAGTACTTC. Protein sequence: CASSRWDVSHREQYF.

This clone appeared a few times. This chain uses TRBV12-3 or TRBV12-4 with TRBJ2-7; D perhaps matches TRBD1 (8 bases). V dropped 6 bases and J dropped 2 bases, with 20 bases sitting between them. This CDR3 region has 16 residues. The CDR3 bases are TGTGCCAGCAGGCCTCTGGACAGGGAGGGACCCTACGAGCAGTACTTC. Its protein product is CASRPLDREGPYEQYF.

This clone showed up many times. V and J are TRBV7-6 and TRBJ2-3; D unclear. CDR1 is SGHVS, CDR2 FNYEAQ, per germline. The CDR3 extends over 13 amino acids. V was pared by 3 bases and J by 0 bases, with 4 bases between. The CDR3 here is CASSLYSTDTQYF. As DNA, the CDR3 is TGTGCCAGCAGCTTGTATAGCACAGATACGCAGTATTTT.